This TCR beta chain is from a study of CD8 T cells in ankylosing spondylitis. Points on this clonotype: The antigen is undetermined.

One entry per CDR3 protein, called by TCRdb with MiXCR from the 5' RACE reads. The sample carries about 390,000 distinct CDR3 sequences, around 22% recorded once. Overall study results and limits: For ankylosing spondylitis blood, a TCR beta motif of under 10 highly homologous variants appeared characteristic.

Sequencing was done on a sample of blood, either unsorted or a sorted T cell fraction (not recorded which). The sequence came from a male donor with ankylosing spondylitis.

The CDR3, as DNA: TGCAGTGCTAGAGTTAGGACTAGCGGGATAGATACGCAGTATTTT. This encodes CSARVRTSGIDTQYF. The chain is built from TRBV20-1 and TRBJ2-3; 12 bases align to TRBD2. Trimming removed 1 base from V and 5 bases from J; junction bases left unmatched: 4. Germline CDR1 reads DFQATT; CDR2 reads SNEGSKA (reference sequence). The CDR3 sequence is 15 residues long.